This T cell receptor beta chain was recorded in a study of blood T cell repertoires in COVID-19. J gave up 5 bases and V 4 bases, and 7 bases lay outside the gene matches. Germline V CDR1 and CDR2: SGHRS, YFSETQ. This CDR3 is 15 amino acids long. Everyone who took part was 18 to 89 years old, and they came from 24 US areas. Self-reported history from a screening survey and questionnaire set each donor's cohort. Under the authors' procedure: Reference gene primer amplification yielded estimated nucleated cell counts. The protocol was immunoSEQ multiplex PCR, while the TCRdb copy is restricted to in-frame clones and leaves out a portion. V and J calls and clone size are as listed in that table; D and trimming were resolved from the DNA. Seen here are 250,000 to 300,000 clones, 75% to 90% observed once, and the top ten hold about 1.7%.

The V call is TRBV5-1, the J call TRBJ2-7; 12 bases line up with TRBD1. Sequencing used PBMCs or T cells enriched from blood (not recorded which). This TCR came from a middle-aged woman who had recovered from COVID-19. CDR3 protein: CASSLAGTGGHEQYF. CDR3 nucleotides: TGCGCCAGCAGCCTGGCCGGGACAGGGGGCCACGAGCAGTACTTC.